Each of the 21 T cell receptor beta chains below was sequenced from the same sample in a study of CD4 T cells in relation to SARS-CoV-2 and coronaviruses. Libraries were prepared by immunoSEQ multiplex PCR; TCRdb keeps only in-frame clonotypes and omits some of them. This table holds under 30,000 clones, about three quarters found once. The antigens these receptors bind are not known. Before the COVID-19 pandemic, during about 2010-2018, CD4+ T cells were taken from unexposed donors. CD4+ T cells were isolated from the cells after nine to eleven days of culture. Sequencing used CD4+ T cells from PBMCs, cultured in vitro. These receptors were obtained from a human donor in good health.

This clone appeared a few times. V is TRBV3-1 (or the pseudogene TRBV3-2) and J is TRBJ2-5; D gene ambiguous. Germline loops: CDR1 LGHDT, CDR2 YNNKEL (reference sequence). The CDR3 runs to 12 residues. Deletions cut 4 bases from V and 5 bases from J, with 8 bases between. The CDR3 DNA reads as TGTGCCAGCAGCCGCTCAGATGAGACCCAGTACTTC. Translation gives CASSRSDETQYF.

The rearrangement joins TRBV27 to TRBJ2-7; the match to TRBD2 covers 8 bases. The CDR3 extends over 14 amino acids. V was clipped by 5 bases and J by 2 bases; unmatched bases: 5. Germline CDR1 MNHEY, CDR2 SMNVEV (reference sequence). DNA for the CDR3: TGTGCCAGCAGTCGGACTAGCCGGACCTACGAGCAGTACTTC. It yields the protein CASSRTSRTYEQYF.

V gene TRBV7-2 combines with J gene TRBJ2-2; 9 nucleotides align to TRBD1. The CDR3 extends over 17 amino acids. From germline, CDR1 is SGHTA and CDR2 FQGNSA. Trimming took 6 bases from V and 4 from J; bases not matched to a gene: 12. In DNA, the CDR3 is TGTGCCAGCAGAATAACAGGGGGCGGGAGTTTCACCGGGGAGCTGTTTTTT. Translated: CASRITGGGSFTGELFF.

The DNA of the CDR3 is TGTGCCAGCAGCATCTCAGGGTCCTATAATTCACCCCTCCACTTT. It translates to CASSISGSYNSPLHF. J is TRBJ1-6 and V is TRBV11-2, with D tentatively TRBD1 (5 bases). From germline, CDR1 is SGHAT and CDR2 FQNNGV. This CDR3 has 15 residues. V lost 5 bases to trimming and J lost 1 base, with 9 bases between them.

This clone was counted only a few times. The chain recombines TRBV5-6 with TRBJ1-6; D perhaps matches TRBD1 (5 bases). V was shortened by 2 bases and J by 7 bases, with 10 bases between the two germline ends. From germline, CDR1 is SGHDT and CDR2 YYEEEE. The CDR3 covers 14 residues. CDR3 DNA: TGTGCCAGCAGCTTCGGGGGAGGCAATTCACCCCTCCACTTT. This translates into CASSFGGGNSPLHF.

The chain joins TRBV7-9 to TRBJ2-7; 7 bases are a match to TRBD1. V shed 6 bases and J 0 bases; nucleotides not matched to a gene: 8. The germline CDR1 and CDR2 sequences are SEHNR and FQNEAQ (reference sequence). CDR3 size: 15 residues. The CDR3: CASSPTTGDSYEQYF. As DNA, the CDR3 is TGTGCCAGCAGTCCAACTACAGGGGACTCCTACGAGCAGTACTTC.

The rearrangement uses TRBV10-3 and TRBJ2-2, with 7 bases matching TRBD2. This CDR3 region has 14 residues. The V segment lost 10 bases and the J segment 3 bases; nucleotides outside the gene matches: 8. Germline CDR1 reads ENHRY; CDR2 reads SYGVKD. This CDR3 is CATRGGVYTGELFF. The CDR3 region has the DNA TGTGCCACCCGGGGAGGGGTATACACCGGGGAGCTGTTTTTT.

CDR3 sequence (DNA): TGTGCCAGCAGTTTACCGAGTTACTATGGCTACACCTTC. Protein: CASSLPSYYGYTF. V gene TRBV28 combines with J gene TRBJ1-2, with no clear D. This CDR3 is 13 amino acids long. Trimming removed 2 bases from V and 3 bases from J, with 7 bases in between. CDR1 MDHEN and CDR2 SYDVKM come from the germline V gene.

The chain uses TRBV7-2 and TRBJ2-3; D is uncertain. Germline V gene sequence: CDR1 SGHTA, CDR2 FQGNSA. This CDR3 spans 13 amino acids. V gave up 5 bases and J gave up 5 bases, with 11 bases separating them. In DNA, the CDR3 is TGTGCCAGCAGCCCGTTTGTGAGAGATACGCAGTATTTT. This encodes CASSPFVRDTQYF.

The chain couples TRBV7-9 to TRBJ1-2, with D tentatively TRBD1 (5 bases). This CDR3 is 14 amino acids long. V was cut by 0 bases and J by 6 bases, with 11 bases left in between. CDR1 SEHNR and CDR2 FQNEAQ come from the germline V gene (reference sequence). In DNA, the CDR3 is TGTGCCAGCAGCTTAGCGGGGCAGGGTCATGGCTACACCTTC. Protein: CASSLAGQGHGYTF.

This clone is a singleton in its sample. V gene TRBV6-5 combines with J gene TRBJ1-5; D gene ambiguous. Germline-derived CDR1 and CDR2 are MNHEY and SVGAGI. V was cut by 5 bases and J by 2 bases, with 10 bases left in between. This CDR3 region has 14 residues. The DNA of the CDR3 is TGTGCCAGCAGTCGTTCTCAGGGCAATCAGCCCCAGCATTTT. It yields the protein CASSRSQGNQPQHF.

The CDR3 sequence: CASSFFVGDGETQYF. The CDR3 nucleotides are TGTGCCAGCAGCTTTTTCGTAGGGGATGGAGAGACCCAGTACTTC. The genes are TRBV3-1 (or the pseudogene TRBV3-2) and TRBJ2-5, with D possibly being TRBD1 (5 bases). CDR3 length: 15 amino acids. Deletions cut 5 bases from V and 4 bases from J, with 17 bases between. From germline, CDR1 is LGHDT and CDR2 YNNKEL (reference sequence).

The V call is TRBV24-1, the J call TRBJ2-3, with D possibly being TRBD1 (6 bases). Germline values: CDR1 KGHDR, CDR2 SFDVKD. The ends were cut back, 5 bases at V and 3 bases at J, with 17 bases in the middle. The CDR3 sequence is 16 residues long. The CDR3 bases are TGTGCCACCAGTGCCCCCGCAGAGACAGGAACAGATACGCAGTATTTT. This codes for CATSAPAETGTDTQYF.

This chain links TRBV6-2 or TRBV6-3 with TRBJ1-4; D perhaps matches TRBD1 (6 bases). CDR1 MNHEY and CDR2 SVGEGT come from the germline V gene. V lost 5 bases, J lost 0 bases, and 10 bases lay in between. The CDR3 runs to 15 residues. This chain's CDR3 is CASSDTGSTNEKLFF. CDR3 nucleotides: TGTGCCAGCAGTGACACAGGGTCAACTAATGAAAAACTGTTTTTT.

The chain carries TRBV2 and TRBJ2-3; possibly TRBD2 for D (7 bases). In germline, CDR1 is SNHLY, CDR2 FYNNEI. The V end lost 5 bases, the J end lost 1 base, and 13 bases lay between the germline ends. This CDR3 comprises 15 residues. CDR3 nucleotides: TGTGCCAGCAGTTTTAGGGGGGGCCGCACAGATACGCAGTATTTT. Translating gives CASSFRGGRTDTQYF. Supplemented by reference TRBV2 and TRBJ2-3, the full variable domain reads EPEVTQTPSHQVTQMGQEVILRCVPISNHLYFYWYRQILGQKVEFLVSFYNNEISEKSEIFDDQFSVERPDGSNFTLKIRSTKLEDSAMYFCASSFRGGRTDTQYFGPGTRLTVL.

This clone was seen a handful of times. This chain links TRBV2 with TRBJ2-1; perhaps TRBD2 as D (6 bases). Trimming left V 7 bases short and J 0 bases short, with 7 bases between. The germline CDR1 and CDR2 sequences are SNHLY and FYNNEI. This CDR3 has 13 residues. CDR3 nucleotide sequence: TGTGCCAGCACGCGGGACTCCTACAATGAGCAGTTCTTC. Translation: CASTRDSYNEQFF.

The chain carries TRBV7-3 and TRBJ2-3, with TRBD2 matching 10 bases. This CDR3 is built from 17 residues. In germline, CDR1 is SGHTA, CDR2 FQGTGA. V dropped 5 bases and J dropped 0; count of bases not matched to a gene: 8. CDR3 bases: TGTGCCAGCAGCCCACGGCGAGCGGGAGGGAGCACAGATACGCAGTATTTT. Amino acids: CASSPRRAGGSTDTQYF.

This chain uses TRBV7-2 with TRBJ1-1; 8 nucleotides match TRBD1. CDR1 is SGHTA, CDR2 FQGNSA, per germline. With V trimmed by 2 bases and J by 0 bases, 11 bases remained unmatched. This CDR3 contains 18 residues. DNA for the CDR3: TGTGCCAGCAGCTTAAGGGGGGGGACAGGAGAGTTGAACACTGAAGCTTTCTTT. Translating it yields CASSLRGGTGELNTEAFF.

The chain recombines TRBV7-2 with TRBJ2-5, with D perhaps assigned TRBD1 or TRBD2 (5 bases each). From germline, CDR1 is SGHTA and CDR2 FQGNSA. The CDR3 runs to 14 residues. Trimming shortened V by 1 base and J by 5 bases, and 11 bases separated the two germline ends. This CDR3 reads CASSLERGRETQYF. As DNA, the CDR3 is TGTGCCAGCAGCTTAGAGAGGGGCCGGGAGACCCAGTACTTC.

J is TRBJ1-1 and V is TRBV11-3; no reliable D call. In germline, CDR1 is SGHNT, CDR2 YENEEA. V was clipped by 3 bases and J by 7 bases, with 9 bases between them. The CDR3 extends over 12 amino acids. In DNA form, the CDR3 reads TGTGCCAGCAGCTTCTTACAGATTGAAGCTTTCTTT. It yields the protein CASSFLQIEAFF.

This clone was detected only a few times. The rearrangement uses TRBV11-1 and TRBJ2-4; D may be TRBD1 or TRBD2 (5 bases each). The germline V and J ends were trimmed by 1 base and 2 bases, with 9 bases remaining between them. CDR1 is SGHAT, CDR2 FQDESV, per germline (reference sequence). This CDR3 comprises 15 residues. CDR3 DNA: TGTGCCAGCAGCTTAGGGGACCATACCAAAAACATTCAGTACTTC. Translating it yields CASSLGDHTKNIQYF.